Listed here is a single T cell receptor (beta chain). What it binds is not known. These data are taken from a study of radiotherapy plus CTLA-4 blockade in lung cancer. Study context: Objective responses were documented in around a sixth of patients, with disease control in roughly 33%.

Study-level results: Dynamics of early blood T cell clones, together with interferon-beta, were reportedly the best predictors of response. In blood, tumor-derived TCR clones expanded after radiotherapy plus ipilimumab.

Chemo-refractory metastatic non-small-cell lung cancer patients were treated with focal radiation plus CTLA-4 blockade with ipilimumab. Generated by immunoSEQ multiplex PCR, the TCRdb table keeps only in-frame clones and is missing some. This sample yields 70,000 to 90,000 clones, of which 84% are seen a single time; approximately 0.73% belongs to the top ten. The CDR3 consists of 15 residues. Per germline, CDR1 KGHSH and CDR2 LQKENI. Trimming pared 3 bases from V and 2 bases from J, leaving 12 bases between. V and J are TRBV18 and TRBJ2-3; D unresolved. Here the sequenced sample was peripheral blood, taken from a patient treated with radiotherapy plus ipilimumab. The TCR comes from a human donor with non-small cell lung cancer who had stable disease on radiotherapy plus ipilimumab. CDR3 amino acids: CASSPLSPPTDTQYF. As DNA, the CDR3 is TGTGCCAGCTCACCTTTATCCCCACCCACAGATACGCAGTATTTT.